This T cell receptor (beta chain) was retrieved from a study of T cell repertoires in cytomegalovirus infection. Study-level information: Recently identified HLA-C-restricted CMV epitopes were used, and well-studied HLA-B-restricted CMV epitopes were used as well. Public TCR beta signature analysis indicated the presence of both CMV infection and matching HLA type. Findings and caveats of the study: The response measured ex vivo was dominated by TCR beta clonotypes (HLA-C-restricted and CMV-specific).

TCRdb re-called the reads through MiXCR, storing one row per CDR3 protein. The data hold 450,000 to 600,000 distinct CDR3 sequences, with approximately 46% observed a single time. Concerning this clonotype itself: The antigen remains undetermined.

Germline loops: CDR1 SGHNT, CDR2 YYREEE (reference sequence). The V segment lost 3 bases and the J segment 4 bases; nucleotides outside the gene matches: 6. CDR3 length equals 15 residues. The chain carries TRBV5-4 and TRBJ2-3, with 9 bases that match TRBD2. The sequence was obtained from a human donor in good health (CMV status not recorded). Some clones in this sample may be carry-over from other donors' samples. The sample consisted of cultured PBMCs, taken from culture after CMV antigen stimulation. DNA for the CDR3: TGTGCCAGCAGCTCCTGGGGCGGGGGGGCAGATACGCAGTATTTT. Its translation: CASSSWGGGADTQYF.